Following are 3 T cell receptor beta chains from one sample sequenced in a study of lymphopenia after photon versus proton radiotherapy. TCRdb's copy holds only in-frame clones and misses some; the assay was immunoSEQ multiplex PCR. The table has some 55,000 clones, around 87% seen once. The sample in question was peripheral blood, obtained from a patient treated with photon-based radiotherapy. These receptor sequences come from a man aged 40-50 years with gastric cancer.

The rearrangement links TRBV11-2 to TRBJ1-6; 8 nucleotides agree with TRBD1. V was clipped by 4 bases and J by 0 bases; unmatched bases: 8. CDR1 is SGHAT, CDR2 FQNNGV, per germline. The CDR3 loop spans 18 amino acids. CDR3 DNA sequence: TGTGCCAGCAGCTATTGGACAGGGACGAGCTCCTATAATTCACCCCTCCACTTT. It translates to CASSYWTGTSSYNSPLHF.

Concerning this clone itself: Other DNA sequences in this sample translate to the same CDR3. The genes are TRBV5-1 and TRBJ2-5; D is undetermined. TRBJ2-7 explains the end of the DNA better; the J call may be wrong. The CDR3 runs to 14 residues. Germline assignment: CDR1 SGHRS and CDR2 YFSETQ. DNA of the CDR3: TGCGCCAGCAGCTTGGTGGACGGAGCCTACGAGCAGTACTTC. Amino acid sequence: CASSLVDGAYEQYF.

This clone was observed a single time. This chain links TRBV19 with TRBJ1-2, with TRBD1 as a possible D gene (6 bases). The CDR3 totals 12 residues. Trimming stripped 4 bases from V and 5 bases from J, with 8 bases between. Germline CDR1 is LNHDA and CDR2 is SQIVND (reference sequence). This chain's CDR3 is CASSTTGYGYTF. The CDR3 DNA reads TGTGCCAGTAGTACGACAGGTTATGGCTACACCTTC.